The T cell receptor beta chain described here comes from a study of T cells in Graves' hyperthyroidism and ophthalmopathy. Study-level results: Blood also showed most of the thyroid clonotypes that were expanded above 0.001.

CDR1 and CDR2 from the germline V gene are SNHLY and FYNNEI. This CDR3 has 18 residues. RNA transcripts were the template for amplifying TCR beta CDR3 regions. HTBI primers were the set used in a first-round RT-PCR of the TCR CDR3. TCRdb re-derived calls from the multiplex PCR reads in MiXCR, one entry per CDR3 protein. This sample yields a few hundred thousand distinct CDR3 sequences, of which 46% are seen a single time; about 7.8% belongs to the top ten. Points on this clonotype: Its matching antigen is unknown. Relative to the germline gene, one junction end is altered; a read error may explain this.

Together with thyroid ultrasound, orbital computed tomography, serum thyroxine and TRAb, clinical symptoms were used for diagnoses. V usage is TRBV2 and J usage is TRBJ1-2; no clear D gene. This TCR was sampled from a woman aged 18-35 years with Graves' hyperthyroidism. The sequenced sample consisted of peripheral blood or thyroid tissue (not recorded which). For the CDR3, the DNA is TGCGCCAGCAGCCAAGGCCGAACCAGCTCTAGATCGCTCCATGGCTACACCTTC. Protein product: CASSQGRTSSRSLHGYTF. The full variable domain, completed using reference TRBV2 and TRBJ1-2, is EPEVTQTPSHQVTQMGQEVILRCVPISNHLYFYWYRQILGQKVEFLVSFYNNEISEKSEIFDDQFSVERPDGSNFTLKIRSTKLEDSAMYFCASSQGRTSSRSLHGYTFGSGTRLTVV.